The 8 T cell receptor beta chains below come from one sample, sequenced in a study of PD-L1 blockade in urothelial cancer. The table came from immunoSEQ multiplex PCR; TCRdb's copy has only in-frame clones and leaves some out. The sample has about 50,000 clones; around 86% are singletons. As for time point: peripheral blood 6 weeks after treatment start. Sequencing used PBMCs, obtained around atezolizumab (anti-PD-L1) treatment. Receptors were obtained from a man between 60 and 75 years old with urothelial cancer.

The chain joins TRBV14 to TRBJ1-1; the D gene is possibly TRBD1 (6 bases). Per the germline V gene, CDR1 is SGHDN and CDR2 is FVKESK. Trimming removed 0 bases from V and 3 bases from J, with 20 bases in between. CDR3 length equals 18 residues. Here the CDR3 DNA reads TGTGCCAGCAGCCAAGATCTAGACTACAGGGTTGGGGACACTGAAGCTTTCTTT. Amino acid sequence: CASSQDLDYRVGDTEAFF. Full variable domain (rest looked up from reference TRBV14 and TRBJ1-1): EAGVTQFPSHSVIEKGQTVTLRCDPISGHDNLYWYRRVMGKEIKFLLHFVKESKQDESGMPNNRFLAERTGGTYSTLKVQPAELEDSGVYFCASSQDLDYRVGDTEAFFGQGTRLTVV.

The CDR3 DNA is TGTGCCAGTAGTTTTGCCGGGACAGGAGGCTACACCTTC. Protein product: CASSFAGTGGYTF. This sequence joins TRBV19 and TRBJ1-2; the match to TRBD1 covers 8 bases. The germline V gene has CDR1 LNHDA and CDR2 SQIVND (reference sequence). Trimming removed 5 bases from V and 8 bases from J; junction bases left unmatched: 7. The CDR3 is 13 residues long.

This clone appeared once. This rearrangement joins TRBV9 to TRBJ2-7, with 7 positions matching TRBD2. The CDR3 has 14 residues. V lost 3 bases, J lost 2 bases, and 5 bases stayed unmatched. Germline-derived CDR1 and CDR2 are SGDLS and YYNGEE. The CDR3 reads CASSGAGQTYEQYF. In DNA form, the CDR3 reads TGTGCCAGCAGCGGAGCGGGGCAAACCTACGAGCAGTACTTC.

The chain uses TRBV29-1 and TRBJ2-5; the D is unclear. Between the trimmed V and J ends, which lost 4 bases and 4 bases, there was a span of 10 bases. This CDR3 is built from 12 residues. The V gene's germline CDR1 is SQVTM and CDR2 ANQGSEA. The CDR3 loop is CSVGLSGETQYF. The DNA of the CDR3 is TGCAGCGTTGGTTTATCGGGAGAGACCCAGTACTTC.

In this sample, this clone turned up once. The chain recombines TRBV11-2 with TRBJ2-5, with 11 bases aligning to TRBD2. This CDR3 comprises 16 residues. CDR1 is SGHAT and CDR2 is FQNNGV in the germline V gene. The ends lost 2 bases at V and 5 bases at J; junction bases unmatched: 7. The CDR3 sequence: CASSLSLAGGRETQYF. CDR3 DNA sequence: TGTGCCAGCAGCTTATCCCTAGCGGGGGGCAGGGAGACCCAGTACTTC. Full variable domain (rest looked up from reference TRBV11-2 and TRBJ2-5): EAGVAQSPRYKIIEKRQSVAFWCNPISGHATLYWYQQILGQGPKLLIQFQNNGVVDDSQLPKDRFSAERLKGVDSTLKIQPAKLEDSAVYLCASSLSLAGGRETQYFGPGTRLLVL.

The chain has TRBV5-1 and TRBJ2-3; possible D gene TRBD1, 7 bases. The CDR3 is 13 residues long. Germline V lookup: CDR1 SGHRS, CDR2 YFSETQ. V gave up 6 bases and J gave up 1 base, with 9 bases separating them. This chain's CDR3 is CASTRGGTDTQYF. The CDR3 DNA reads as TGCGCCAGCACCAGGGGGGGCACAGATACGCAGTATTTT. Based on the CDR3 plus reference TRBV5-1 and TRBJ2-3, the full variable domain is KAGVTQTPRYLIKTRGQQVTLSCSPISGHRSVSWYQQTPGQGLQFLFEYFSETQRNKGNFPGRFSGRQFSNSRSEMNVSTLELGDSALYLCASTRGGTDTQYFGPGTRLTVL.

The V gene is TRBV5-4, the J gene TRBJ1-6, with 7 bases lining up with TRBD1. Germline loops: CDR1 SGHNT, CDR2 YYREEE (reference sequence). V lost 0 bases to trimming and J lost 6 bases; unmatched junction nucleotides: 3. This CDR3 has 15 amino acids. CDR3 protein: CASSLEGTVNSPLHF. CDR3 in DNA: TGTGCCAGCAGCTTGGAGGGGACAGTTAATTCACCCCTCCACTTT. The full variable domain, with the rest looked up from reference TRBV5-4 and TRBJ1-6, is ETGVTQSPTHLIKTRGQQVTLRCSSQSGHNTVSWYQQALGQGPQFIFQYYREEENGRGNFPPRFSGLQFPNYSSELNVNALELDDSALYLCASSLEGTVNSPLHFGNGTRLTVT.

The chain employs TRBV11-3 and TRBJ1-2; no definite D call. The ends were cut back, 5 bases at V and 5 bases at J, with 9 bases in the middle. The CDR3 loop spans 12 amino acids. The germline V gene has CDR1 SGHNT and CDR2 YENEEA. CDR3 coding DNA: TGTGCCAGCAGCCCCTTTGCGTATGGCTACACCTTC. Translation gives CASSPFAYGYTF.